A single sample is the source of the 30 T cell receptor beta chains below, sequenced in a study of blood T cell repertoires in COVID-19 (dated by TCRdb to 2018 to 2021). To prepare the library, the immunoSEQ multiplex PCR assay was applied. Entries here come from immuneACCESS through TCRdb and include only in-frame sequences with V and J called. Some clones fail to appear in such tables; in the studies checked, an unresolved V gene covers under half of the shortfall, and the cause of the remainder is unknown. This sample lists about 49,000 clones; more than 85% were detected once. Over 4.5% of the sample is in the top ten clones. Sequenced sample: peripheral blood. Every receptor here comes from a man in his forties with active COVID-19.

V usage is TRBV27 and J usage is TRBJ1-1, with D uncertain. CDR1 MNHEY and CDR2 SMNVEV come from the germline V gene (reference sequence). V was trimmed by 4 bases and J by 3 bases, leaving 6 bases between them. The CDR3 is made up of 12 amino acids. DNA of the CDR3: TGTGCCAGCAGTTCCCGTTACACTGAAGCTTTCTTT. It translates to CASSSRYTEAFF.

This clone was picked up one time. The chain joins TRBV12-3 or TRBV12-4 to TRBJ1-5; D is perhaps TRBD1 (5 bases). The V gene lost 5 bases and the J gene lost 4 bases, with 9 bases spanning the gap. The CDR3 has 13 residues. The CDR3 loop is CASSRGFNQPQHF. The CDR3 bases are TGTGCCAGCAGTCGGGGGTTTAATCAGCCCCAGCATTTT.

This rearrangement joins TRBV27 to TRBJ2-7, with 7 bases identical to TRBD2. J lost 4 bases, V lost 6 bases, and 3 bases had no gene match. The CDR3 runs 12 residues. Germline-derived CDR1 and CDR2 are MNHEY and SMNVEV (reference sequence). The CDR3 protein is CASRTGGYEQYF. In DNA form, the CDR3 reads TGTGCCAGCAGAACCGGGGGGTACGAGCAGTACTTC.

This rearrangement joins TRBV27 to TRBJ2-5; D might be TRBD1 (6 bases). The germline V gene has CDR1 MNHEY and CDR2 SMNVEV (reference sequence). Deletions cut 3 bases from V and 4 bases from J, with 12 bases between. The CDR3 is 14 amino acids. Written as DNA, the CDR3 is TGTGCCAGCAGTTTTAGGGGGTCGGGAGAGACCCAGTACTTC. Residues: CASSFRGSGETQYF.

The chain uses TRBV18 and TRBJ1-1, with D unclear. Trimming pared 0 bases from V and 0 bases from J, leaving 11 bases between. The CDR3 totals 16 residues. Germline assignment: CDR1 KGHSH and CDR2 LQKENI. The CDR3 loop reads CASSPPQAGVNTEAFF. The CDR3 nucleotides are TGTGCCAGCTCACCACCTCAGGCAGGCGTGAACACTGAAGCTTTCTTT.

CDR3 residues: CASSFSGGGAEAFF. As DNA, the CDR3 is TGTGCCAGCAGCTTTTCCGGAGGGGGCGCTGAAGCTTTCTTT. The rearrangement joins TRBV7-8 to TRBJ1-1; 7 bases match TRBD1. V lost 3 bases and J lost 6; bases outside the gene matches: 7. CDR3 length equals 14 residues. Germline values: CDR1 SGHVS, CDR2 FQNEAQ.

V usage is TRBV6-1 and J usage is TRBJ2-5; D uncertain. Germline CDR1 MNHNS, CDR2 SASEGT. The CDR3 length is 15 residues. Trimming shortened V by 2 bases and J by 2 bases, and 12 bases separated the two germline ends. DNA for the CDR3: TGTGCCAGCAGTGAACTCTTAGAACGGCAAGAGACCCAGTACTTC. This gives the protein CASSELLERQETQYF.

The chain has TRBV11-2 and TRBJ1-2; D is unclear. This CDR3 contains 13 residues. Germline V lookup: CDR1 SGHAT, CDR2 FQNNGV. V lost 6 bases, J lost 1 base, and 9 bases lay in between. As DNA, the CDR3 is TGTGCCAGCAGTACGACAAGTAACTATGGCTACACCTTC. Its translation: CASSTTSNYGYTF.

The V and J genes are TRBV18 and TRBJ2-7; 7 bases match TRBD1. Trimming removed 3 bases from V and 6 bases from J; junction bases left unmatched: 5. CDR3 length: 13 residues. Germline V gives CDR1 KGHSH, CDR2 LQKENI. CDR3 nucleotides: TGTGCCAGCTCACCGGGACAGTCGGGCGAGCAGTACTTC. As protein: CASSPGQSGEQYF.

The J gene is TRBJ1-1, the V gene TRBV19; 11 positions match TRBD1. The trim removed 5 bases at V and 5 bases at J, leaving 10 bases unmatched. CDR1 is LNHDA, CDR2 SQIVND, per germline (reference sequence). The length of the CDR3 is 16 residues. Here the CDR3 DNA reads TGTGCCAGTAGTCGACCGGGACAGGGGGGCGGGACTGAAGCTTTCTTT. Translation: CASSRPGQGGGTEAFF.

This chain uses TRBV2 with TRBJ2-3; 9 bases are shared with TRBD1. Germline CDR1 SNHLY, CDR2 FYNNEI. V shed 6 bases and J 3 bases; nucleotides not matched to a gene: 4. There are 14 residues in the CDR3. CDR3 loop: CASRKQGATDTQYF. In DNA, the CDR3 is TGTGCCAGCAGGAAACAGGGGGCAACAGATACGCAGTATTTT.

In its sample, this clone is medium-sized (0.01 to 0.1%). V is TRBV19 and J is TRBJ2-7; D is undetermined. V lost 3 bases to trimming and J lost 0 bases, with 6 bases between them. This CDR3 spans 13 amino acids. Germline V gene lookup returns CDR1 LNHDA and CDR2 SQIVND (reference sequence). In DNA, the CDR3 is TGTGCCAGTAGTATTAGTCCCTCCTACGAGCAGTACTTC. It specifies CASSISPSYEQYF.

J is TRBJ2-3 and V is TRBV19; 7 bases are a match to TRBD1. The CDR3 runs 16 residues. Germline CDR1 and CDR2: LNHDA and SQIVND (reference sequence). V dropped 3 bases and J dropped 2; count of bases not matched to a gene: 8. The CDR3 DNA reads as TGTGCCAGTAGTATCCGAGGGACAGCCTCCACAGATACGCAGTATTTT. Encoded protein: CASSIRGTASTDTQYF.

The chain employs TRBV5-1 and TRBJ1-2; D unclear. The CDR3 has 13 residues. Germline loops: CDR1 SGHRS, CDR2 YFSETQ. V lost 4 bases and J lost 3, with 10 bases in between. The CDR3 nucleotides read TGCGCCAGCAGCCCTCTCCGAGACTATGGCTACACCTTC. Protein sequence: CASSPLRDYGYTF.

This chain joins TRBV7-8 and TRBJ2-7; the match to TRBD2 covers 12 bases. This CDR3 comprises 17 residues. CDR1 and CDR2 from the germline V gene are SGHVS and FQNEAQ. With V trimmed by 1 base and J by 2 bases, 6 bases remained unmatched. The CDR3 reads CASSLVRASGRAYEQYF. DNA for the CDR3: TGTGCCAGCAGCTTAGTTCGGGCTAGCGGGAGGGCCTACGAGCAGTACTTC.

The chain combines TRBV27 with TRBJ1-1; TRBD1 matches 11 bases. This CDR3 has 15 residues. The V and J ends lost 5 bases and 7 bases, in that order; junction bases with no gene match: 9. Germline assignment: CDR1 MNHEY and CDR2 SMNVEV (reference sequence). CDR3 loop: CASSPRTGGRGEAFF. CDR3 coding DNA: TGTGCCAGCAGTCCCCGGACAGGGGGCCGGGGTGAAGCTTTCTTT.

By frequency in the sample, this clone is medium-sized. The sample has other DNA sequences that encode this CDR3 too. This chain connects TRBV5-1 to TRBJ1-2; 9 bases map to TRBD1. This CDR3 spans 15 amino acids. V gave up 0 bases and J gave up 6 bases; unmatched junction bases: 6. Per germline, CDR1 SGHRS and CDR2 YFSETQ. The CDR3 is CASSLVGTGYDGYTF. DNA of the CDR3: TGCGCCAGCAGCTTGGTAGGGACAGGGTACGATGGCTACACCTTC.

The chain employs TRBV15 and TRBJ2-3; D might be TRBD2 (6 bases). V lost 1 base and J 5 bases, leaving 13 bases between the germline ends. Germline V gene sequence: CDR1 LNHNV, CDR2 YYDKDF (reference sequence). The CDR3 extends over 15 amino acids. CDR3 DNA: TGTGCCACCAGCAGAGCCGGGAGTTGGGAAGATACGCAGTATTTT. Translating it yields CATSRAGSWEDTQYF.

V usage is TRBV7-9 and J usage is TRBJ2-1; TRBD2 matches 8 bases. This CDR3 has 16 residues. Germline assignment: CDR1 SEHNR and CDR2 FQNEAQ (reference sequence). The V and J ends lost 5 bases and 7 bases, in that order; junction bases with no gene match: 13. As DNA, the CDR3 is TGTGCCAGCAGCCAGCCGCTGGGACTAGGTGGGAATGAGCAGTTCTTC. This translates into CASSQPLGLGGNEQFF.

In this sample, this clone turned up once. This chain uses TRBV28 with TRBJ1-1, with D perhaps TRBD1 (5 bases). There are 11 residues in the CDR3. The V gene lost 7 bases and the J gene lost 4 bases, with 7 bases spanning the gap. Germline assignment: CDR1 MDHEN and CDR2 SYDVKM. In DNA, the CDR3 is TGTGCCAGCAAAAGGGGCACTGAAGCTTTCTTT. This translates into CASKRGTEAFF.

The rearrangement links TRBV10-1 to TRBJ1-2, with TRBD1 identical over 11 bases. The V gene end was trimmed by 3 bases and the J gene end by 7 bases; junction bases not matched to a gene: 10. Germline values: CDR1 WNHNN, CDR2 SYGVQD (reference sequence). CDR3 size: 16 residues. CDR3 sequence (DNA): TGCGCCAGCAGTGAAGGCTCGGGACAGGGGGGATCTGGCTACACCTTC. It translates to CASSEGSGQGGSGYTF.

The V and J genes are TRBV10-2 and TRBJ1-5; 7 bases agree with TRBD1. From germline, CDR1 is WSHSY and CDR2 SAAADI. V lost 3 bases and J lost 11; bases outside the gene matches: 13. The CDR3 spans 15 residues. CDR3 coding DNA: TGCGCCAGCAGTGATGTGACAGGGACTAGGACGTCCCAGCATTTT. It translates to CASSDVTGTRTSQHF.

In the case of this clone: One end of the junction is discordant with germline, which a read error may explain. V and J are TRBV12-5 and TRBJ2-1; TRBD2 matches 8 bases. Germline V CDR1 and CDR2: LGHNT, FRNRAP. CDR3 length: 15 amino acids. The CDR3 DNA reads as TGTGCTAGTGGTTCCCATGGGACTAGTTACACTGAGCAGTTCTTC. Residues: CASGSHGTSYTEQFF.

V usage is TRBV24-1 and J usage is TRBJ2-3, with D uncertain. Germline V gene data show CDR1 as KGHDR and CDR2 as SFDVKD. Deletions cut 5 bases from V and 2 bases from J, with 7 bases between. The CDR3 consists of 13 residues. CDR3 in DNA: TGTGCCACCAGTGGGCAGGCCACAGATACGCAGTATTTT. It encodes CATSGQATDTQYF.

The chain uses TRBV19 and TRBJ2-7; 9 bases are shared with TRBD2. The CDR3 contains 15 residues. In germline, CDR1 is LNHDA, CDR2 SQIVND (reference sequence). V shed 6 bases, J shed 0 bases, and the junction held 6 bases outside the gene matches. Written as DNA, the CDR3 is TGTGCCAGTAGGGCTAGCGGGACTCCCTCCTACGAGCAGTACTTC. The encoded protein is CASRASGTPSYEQYF.

The V and J genes are TRBV11-3 and TRBJ1-1; possibly TRBD1 for D (5 bases). This CDR3 has 13 amino acids. Trimming cost V 2 bases and J 8 bases, with 12 bases left between them. Looked up from germline, CDR1 is SGHNT and CDR2 is YENEEA. CDR3 in amino acids: CASSLNPGGEAFF. In DNA form, the CDR3 reads TGTGCCAGCAGCTTAAACCCCGGGGGGGAAGCTTTCTTT.

This rearrangement joins TRBV19 to TRBJ1-1; possibly TRBD1 for D (6 bases). The CDR3 contains 13 residues. Germline V gene sequence: CDR1 LNHDA, CDR2 SQIVND (reference sequence). Trimming removed 2 bases at V and 6 bases at J, with 10 bases between. The DNA for the CDR3 is TGTGCCAGTAGTATACAGGGGAAGTCTGAAGCTTTCTTT. Amino acids: CASSIQGKSEAFF.

This clone was seen only a few times. J is TRBJ2-7 and V is TRBV7-9; TRBD1 agrees at 7 bases. Germline V lookup: CDR1 SEHNR, CDR2 FQNEAQ (reference sequence). Germline trimming cut 1 base from V and 7 bases from J; bases unmatched to any gene: 1. The CDR3 loop spans 12 amino acids. The CDR3 nucleotides are TGTGCCAGCAGCTTAGGGGACAGAGAGCAGTACTTC. The encoded protein is CASSLGDREQYF.

V is TRBV6-6 and J is TRBJ2-3; 7 nucleotides agree with TRBD1. With 5 bases clipped from V and 0 bases from J, the junction kept 2 bases outside the gene matches. Germline-derived CDR1 and CDR2 are MNHNY and SVGAGI (reference sequence). The length of the CDR3 is 14 residues. CDR3 sequence: CASSLTGSTDTQYF. The DNA for the CDR3 is TGTGCCAGCAGTCTGACAGGGAGCACAGATACGCAGTATTTT.

J is TRBJ1-3 and V is TRBV5-4; a weak D match, TRBD1 (5 bases). The V end was cut by 4 bases, the J end by 0 bases, with 11 bases between. The CDR3 consists of 15 residues. CDR1 SGHNT and CDR2 YYREEE come from the germline V gene (reference sequence). The DNA of the CDR3 is TGTGCCAGCAGCACAGACGGACACTCTGGAAACACCATATATTTT. It codes for CASSTDGHSGNTIYF.